This TCR beta chain was sequenced for a study of neurological immune-mediated disorders. CDR1 is MNHEY, CDR2 SVGEGT, per germline. The CDR3 totals 12 residues. With 5 bases removed from V and 3 bases from J, the gap between germline ends came to 8 bases. This clonotype was recorded many times. The cDNA was synthesized by means of template-switch 5'RACE, which was carried out with 10-nucleotide random UMIs. MiXCR was run by TCRdb on the 5' RACE reads, yielding one entry per CDR3 protein. This table has under 45,000 distinct CDR3 sequences, approximately 12% appearing once. The rearrangement links TRBV6-2 or TRBV6-3 to TRBJ2-7, with D tentatively TRBD1 (7 bases). Sequencing used PBMCs. This clonotype originated in a female donor in good health. CDR3 nucleotides: TGTGCCAGCAGTCAGGGGGGCTACGAGCAGTACTTC. It encodes CASSQGGYEQYF.